The T cell receptor (beta chain) described here comes from a study of blood T cell repertoires in COVID-19. This clone was seen just once. Sequencing used immunoSEQ multiplex PCR; TCRdb keeps in-frame clones, though not all of them. Of some 130,000 clones in the sample, roughly 90% were seen once. Deletions cut 7 bases from V and 2 bases from J, with 11 bases between. CDR3 length equals 14 residues. Germline V lookup: CDR1 LNHDA, CDR2 SQIVND (reference sequence). Material: peripheral blood. This chain links TRBV19 with TRBJ2-2; possible D gene TRBD2, 5 bases. The receptor was isolated from a man aged 45-65 years with active COVID-19. CDR3: CASNSGLNTGELFF. The DNA of the CDR3 is TGTGCCAGTAACAGCGGATTAAACACCGGGGAGCTGTTTTTT.